This record looks at one TCR beta chain sequence and its context. The record originates from a study of memory CD4+ T cells and cytomegalovirus serostatus. With V trimmed by 3 bases and J by 4 bases, 8 bases remained unmatched. In germline, CDR1 is KGHSH, CDR2 LQKENI. This CDR3 spans 17 amino acids. The repertoire was sequenced with immunoSEQ multiplex PCR; TCRdb's copy has only in-frame clones and lacks some. The profile shows about 64,000 clones, more than 70% of them singletons. The sort gate was single viable CD3+CD4+CD8-CD45RO+ cells for memory CD4+ T cells. Total CD4+ T cells were enriched by CD4 positive selection.

This sequence joins TRBV18 and TRBJ1-3, with 11 nucleotides matching TRBD1. The sample taken for sequencing was memory CD4+ T cells from blood. This TCR came from an adult in good health and CMV-seronegative. The DNA of the CDR3 is TGTGCCAGCTCACCTTGGGACAGGGGGAACCTCGGAAACACCATATATTTT. This gives the protein CASSPWDRGNLGNTIYF.